This record concerns one T cell receptor beta chain sequence. Each CDR3 protein gets one entry after TCRdb re-called the 5' RACE reads with MiXCR. The table has some 350,000 distinct CDR3 sequences, over 10% seen once. This specimen comes from a study of T-cell memory formation after mild COVID-19. The TCR originated in a man between 18 and 35 years old who had mild COVID-19 (a few samples of this study predate the infection). Cell type and time point are not known. The sequencing input was PBMCs or a T cell subset sorted from them (not recorded which).

CDR3 region: CASSWGKGFTDTQYF. The CDR3 DNA follows: TGTGCCAGCAGCTGGGGCAAGGGGTTCACAGATACGCAGTATTTT. V is TRBV5-4 and J is TRBJ2-3, with D perhaps TRBD1 (5 bases). CDR3 length: 15 residues. CDR1 SGHNT and CDR2 YYREEE come from the germline V gene (reference sequence). V gave up 3 bases and J gave up 2 bases, with 13 bases separating them.